The 27 T cell receptor beta chains listed next were all sequenced from one sample in a study of spatial heterogeneity in lung cancer. The time point: sample taken at primary tumor resection. Whole RNA was taken from tumor, nontumor lung or frozen PBMC; it was then sequenced unsorted. MiXCR, run by TCRdb on the 5' RACE reads, gives a single entry per CDR3 protein. The data hold 8,000 to 9,000 distinct CDR3 sequences, with 4% to 5% observed a single time. The input for sequencing was PBMCs, taken at surgery. The receptors originated from a male donor with early-stage non-small cell lung cancer.

By share, this clonotype ranks as medium-sized. This beta chain turned up in a library designed for alpha chains; as an off-target read, its abundance says little. This chain joins TRBV5-1 and TRBJ1-1; D perhaps matches TRBD1 (6 bases). The CDR3 sequence is 16 residues long. CDR1 and CDR2 from the germline V gene are SGHRS and YFSETQ. The V end was cut by 2 bases, the J end by 5 bases, with 19 bases between. Written as DNA, the CDR3 is TGCGCCAGCAGCTTAGGGAATAGTGACAGGCGTACTGAAGCTTTCTTT. Amino acid sequence: CASSLGNSDRRTEAFF.

This clonotype appeared many times. Little can be read into the size of this beta chain, an off-target read in a library designed for alpha chains. The chain couples TRBV3-1 to TRBJ1-2; D unclear. The V end lost 0 bases, the J end lost 3 bases, and 11 bases lay between the germline ends. CDR3 length: 15 amino acids. CDR1 and CDR2 from the germline V gene are LGHDT and YNNKEL (reference sequence). The CDR3: CASSQDKGGYYGYTF. CDR3 coding DNA: TGTGCCAGCAGCCAAGACAAGGGAGGGTACTATGGCTACACCTTC.

This clonotype was recorded at least ten times. This beta chain is off target for a library built for alpha chains, so its abundance means little. V and J are TRBV7-8 and TRBJ1-1; tentatively, D is TRBD1 (5 bases). Trimming shortened V by 5 bases and J by 1 base, and 8 bases separated the two germline ends. CDR3 size: 13 residues. CDR1 is SGHVS and CDR2 is FQNEAQ in the germline V gene. The CDR3 coding sequence is TGTGCCAGCAGCCACGGGGGGAACACTGAAGCTTTCTTT. Translated: CASSHGGNTEAFF.

This clonotype was found many times. Being off target in a library aimed at alpha chains, this beta chain has a size of little meaning. The gene calls are TRBV14 and TRBJ2-5; TRBD1 agrees at 7 bases. The CDR3 has 17 residues. Trimming took 1 base from V and 4 from J; bases not matched to a gene: 12. Germline values: CDR1 SGHDN, CDR2 FVKESK. The DNA of the CDR3 is TGTGCCAGCAGCCAAGTGGTGACAGGGTGGTGGAGAGAGACCCAGTACTTC. Translation gives CASSQVVTGWWRETQYF.

Many counts were recorded for this clonotype. This beta chain turned up in a library designed for alpha chains; as an off-target read, its abundance says little. The chain uses TRBV6-5 and TRBJ2-2; 7 bases agree with TRBD1. With 2 bases clipped from V and 0 bases from J, the junction kept 0 bases outside the gene matches. The CDR3 sequence is 15 residues long. The germline CDR1 and CDR2 sequences are MNHEY and SVGAGI. The CDR3 DNA reads TGTGCCAGCAGTTACACAGGGGCGAACACCGGGGAGCTGTTTTTT. Translating gives CASSYTGANTGELFF.

This clonotype was counted ten times or more. Being off target in a library aimed at alpha chains, this beta chain has a size of little meaning. V gene TRBV20-1 combines with J gene TRBJ2-7; D gene uncertain. The CDR3 spans 14 residues. Germline CDR1 DFQATT, CDR2 SNEGSKA (reference sequence). V was pared by 1 base and J by 2 bases, with 12 bases between. Here the CDR3 reads CSARGPGTAYEQYF. The DNA for the CDR3 is TGCAGTGCTAGAGGTCCAGGTACTGCCTACGAGCAGTACTTC.

As for this clonotype: The size of this beta chain means little, since it is a stray read in a library made for alpha chains. The chain joins TRBV20-1 to TRBJ1-2; the D is unclear. Germline-derived CDR1 and CDR2 are DFQATT and SNEGSKA (reference sequence). The CDR3 runs to 14 residues. The V end lost 3 bases, the J end lost 0 bases, and 11 bases lay between the germline ends. The CDR3 sequence is CSASFARPNYGYTF. CDR3 DNA sequence: TGCAGTGCTAGTTTCGCACGACCTAACTATGGCTACACCTTC.

This clonotype was counted at least ten times. The library was designed around alpha chains, so this beta chain is a stray read whose abundance carries little weight. The V and J genes are TRBV2 and TRBJ2-5; D perhaps matches TRBD1 (6 bases). CDR1 SNHLY and CDR2 FYNNEI come from the germline V gene. V dropped 7 bases and J dropped 3 bases, with 12 bases sitting between them. The CDR3 is made up of 13 amino acids. As DNA, the CDR3 is TGTGCCAGCAAAGAGGGGGTAGAAGAGACCCAGTACTTC. Protein: CASKEGVEETQYF. Full variable domain (rest looked up from reference TRBV2 and TRBJ2-5): EPEVTQTPSHQVTQMGQEVILRCVPISNHLYFYWYRQILGQKVEFLVSFYNNEISEKSEIFDDQFSVERPDGSNFTLKIRSTKLEDSAMYFCASKEGVEETQYFGPGTRLLVL.

In this sample, this clonotype turned up many times. A library prepared for alpha chains yielded this beta chain as an off-target read; its size is of little meaning. The chain couples TRBV28 to TRBJ1-2; D is unclear. This CDR3 spans 14 amino acids. From germline, CDR1 is MDHEN and CDR2 SYDVKM. V shed 6 bases and J shed 1 base, with 12 bases lying between them. CDR3 residues: CASRPAGINYGYTF. CDR3 bases: TGTGCCAGCAGACCCGCCGGGATTAACTATGGCTACACCTTC.

This clonotype qualifies as medium-sized (0.01 to 0.1%). This beta chain turned up in a library designed for alpha chains; as an off-target read, its abundance says little. The genes are TRBV29-1 and TRBJ1-3; D gene unclear. The CDR3 loop spans 13 amino acids. The germline V and J ends were trimmed by 5 bases and 0 bases, with 8 bases remaining between them. Per germline, CDR1 SQVTM and CDR2 ANQGSEA. The CDR3 sequence is CSVRRDSGNTIYF. CDR3 nucleotides: TGCAGCGTTCGCCGGGACTCTGGAAACACCATATATTTT.

This clonotype was detected many times. This beta chain came through as a stray read in a library set up for alpha chains, and its size says little. This sequence joins TRBV11-2 and TRBJ1-3; D gene ambiguous. Trimming stripped 8 bases from V and 2 bases from J, with 10 bases between. CDR1 is SGHAT, CDR2 FQNNGV, per germline. This CDR3 is 13 amino acids long. The CDR3 is CASGLTAGNTIYF. CDR3 sequence (DNA): TGTGCCAGCGGGTTGACCGCTGGAAACACCATATATTTT.

By share, this clonotype ranks as medium-sized (0.01 to 0.1%). For a library built for alpha chains, this beta chain is a stray read; little rests on its size. This chain uses TRBV7-2 with TRBJ1-5, with D tentatively TRBD1 (5 bases). The CDR3 has 15 amino acids. V was trimmed by 2 bases and J by 5 bases, leaving 13 bases between them. Germline CDR1 reads SGHTA; CDR2 reads FQGNSA. The CDR3 nucleotides are TGTGCCAGCAGCTTATATTCAGGGACCGATCAGCCCCAGCATTTT. Amino acid sequence: CASSLYSGTDQPQHF.

This clonotype appeared a few times. The library was designed around alpha chains, so this beta chain is a stray read whose abundance carries little weight. The chain recombines TRBV5-1 with TRBJ2-3; 8 positions match TRBD1. J gave up 2 bases and V 2 bases, and 4 bases lay outside the gene matches. Germline CDR1 reads SGHRS; CDR2 reads YFSETQ. The CDR3 loop spans 15 amino acids. Here the CDR3 reads CASSLPGQATDTQYF. DNA for the CDR3: TGCGCCAGCAGCTTACCGGGACAGGCCACAGATACGCAGTATTTT.

This clonotype occurred many times. Found in a library prepared for alpha chains, this beta chain is an off-target read, and its abundance has little meaning. The V call is TRBV28, the J call TRBJ1-6; D unresolved. The CDR3 spans 13 residues. The V end lost 6 bases, the J end lost 7 bases, and 10 bases lay between the germline ends. CDR1 MDHEN and CDR2 SYDVKM come from the germline V gene. The CDR3 reads CASSLDPNSPLHF. The CDR3 DNA is TGTGCCAGCAGCCTCGACCCGAATTCACCCCTCCACTTT. Based on the CDR3 plus reference TRBV28 and TRBJ1-6, the full variable domain is DVKVTQSSRYLVKRTGEKVFLECVQDMDHENMFWYRQDPGLGLRLIYFSYDVKMKEKGDIPEGYSVSREKKERFSLILESASTNQTSMYLCASSLDPNSPLHFGNGTRLTVT.

A word on this clonotype: This beta chain is a stray sequence in a library constructed for alpha chains; its clone size is not meaningful. The V gene is TRBV5-1, the J gene TRBJ2-3; D unresolved. V shed 0 bases and J shed 0 bases, with 5 bases lying between them. CDR1 and CDR2 from the germline V gene are SGHRS and YFSETQ. The length of the CDR3 is 14 residues. CDR3 region: CASSLDPSTDTQYF. The CDR3, as DNA: TGCGCCAGCAGCTTGGATCCTAGCACAGATACGCAGTATTTT.

This clonotype occurred many times. The library was built for alpha chains, so this beta chain is an off-target read and its size means little. The chain uses TRBV5-1 and TRBJ2-5, with D perhaps TRBD1 (5 bases). Germline V lookup: CDR1 SGHRS, CDR2 YFSETQ. The CDR3 is made up of 13 amino acids. Trimming took off 5 bases at V and 3 bases at J, with 11 bases between the two ends. The CDR3 coding sequence is TGCGCCAGCAGGATAGGACACAAAGAGACCCAGTACTTC. Encoded protein: CASRIGHKETQYF. Supplemented by reference TRBV5-1 and TRBJ2-5, the full variable domain reads KAGVTQTPRYLIKTRGQQVTLSCSPISGHRSVSWYQQTPGQGLQFLFEYFSETQRNKGNFPGRFSGRQFSNSRSEMNVSTLELGDSALYLCASRIGHKETQYFGPGTRLLVL.

In this sample, this clonotype turned up many times. Because the library targeted alpha chains, this beta chain is an off-target read whose size means little. The chain recombines TRBV28 with TRBJ1-6, with 7 bases identical to TRBD1. Germline V gene lookup returns CDR1 MDHEN and CDR2 SYDVKM. The CDR3 contains 15 residues. The J segment lost 7 bases and the V segment lost 3 bases, leaving 6 bases of the junction unmatched. CDR3 region: CASSFLGQRNSPLHF. Here the CDR3 DNA reads TGTGCCAGCAGTTTCCTGGGACAGAGAAATTCACCCCTCCACTTT.

This clonotype showed up many times. The library was built for alpha chains, so this beta chain is an off-target read and its size means little. The chain is built from TRBV20-1 and TRBJ2-1, with no clear D. Between the trimmed V and J ends, which lost 5 bases and 0 bases, there was a span of 17 bases. The CDR3 length is 16 residues. Germline V CDR1 and CDR2: DFQATT, SNEGSKA (reference sequence). DNA for the CDR3: TGCAGTGCTCGACCGAAATCGGCGGTCTCCTACAATGAGCAGTTCTTC. This translates into CSARPKSAVSYNEQFF.

This clonotype occurred a few times. Being off target in a library aimed at alpha chains, this beta chain has a size of little meaning. The gene calls are TRBV5-1 and TRBJ2-3, with a possible D match to TRBD1 (6 bases). The length of the CDR3 is 17 residues. V was trimmed by 0 bases and J by 0 bases, leaving 14 bases between them. Germline values: CDR1 SGHRS, CDR2 YFSETQ. As DNA, the CDR3 is TGCGCCAGCAGCTTGGTAGGGACACCTTCTAGCACAGATACGCAGTATTTT. This codes for CASSLVGTPSSTDTQYF.

This clonotype was seen at least ten times. This beta chain slipped into a library made for alpha chains as a stray read, so its size is not meaningful. The chain has TRBV2 and TRBJ2-3, with 10 bases that match TRBD1. The CDR3 runs to 15 residues. Germline CDR1 and CDR2: SNHLY and FYNNEI. The trim removed 7 bases at V and 1 base at J, leaving 5 bases unmatched. CDR3 loop: CASIQGTGGTDTQYF. In nucleotides, the CDR3 is TGTGCCAGCATCCAAGGGACAGGGGGCACAGATACGCAGTATTTT.

The sample holds many counts of this clonotype. The library was designed around alpha chains, so this beta chain is a stray read whose abundance carries little weight. The CDR3 here is CASSSQRTDKKLFF. Here the CDR3 DNA reads TGCGCCAGCAGCTCCCAAAGGACGGATAAAAAACTGTTTTTT. J is TRBJ1-4 and V is TRBV5-1; D remains ambiguous. The CDR3 consists of 14 residues. V dropped 3 bases and J dropped 9 bases, with 15 bases sitting between them. From germline, CDR1 is SGHRS and CDR2 YFSETQ.

The sample holds many counts of this clonotype. Since the library was made to target alpha chains, this beta chain is a stray read and its abundance is not meaningful. The chain links TRBV20-1 to TRBJ2-3; D gene unclear. The V end was cut by 0 bases, the J end by 6 bases, with 7 bases between. The V gene's germline CDR1 is DFQATT and CDR2 SNEGSKA (reference sequence). The CDR3 spans 12 residues. The CDR3 protein is CSAREFGDTQYF. The CDR3 nucleotides are TGCAGTGCTAGAGAATTCGGGGATACGCAGTATTTT.

This clonotype appeared a few times. Little can be read into the size of this beta chain, an off-target read in a library designed for alpha chains. This chain joins TRBV13 and TRBJ1-2; D is possibly TRBD1 (6 bases). Germline V lookup: CDR1 PRHDT, CDR2 FYEKMQ (reference sequence). The CDR3 runs 13 residues. V dropped 4 bases and J dropped 8 bases, with 14 bases sitting between them. CDR3 amino acids: CASSSVDSYGYTF. In DNA form, the CDR3 reads TGTGCCAGCAGCTCCGTGGACAGCTACGGCTACACCTTC. Full variable domain (rest looked up from reference TRBV13 and TRBJ1-2): AAGVIQSPRHLIKEKRETATLKCYPIPRHDTVYWYQQGPGQDPQFLISFYEKMQSDKGSIPDRFSAQQFSDYHSELNMSSLELGDSALYFCASSSVDSYGYTFGSGTRLTVV.

This clonotype rates as medium-sized. This beta chain is a stray sequence in a library constructed for alpha chains; its clone size is not meaningful. This chain uses TRBV29-1 with TRBJ2-5; 10 bases align to TRBD2. Germline CDR1 is SQVTM and CDR2 is ANQGSEA. The V segment lost 4 bases and the J segment 2 bases; nucleotides outside the gene matches: 4. CDR3 length equals 14 residues. The CDR3 DNA reads as TGCAGCGTTGGATTAGCGGGGGGACAAGAGACCCAGTACTTC. This codes for CSVGLAGGQETQYF.

This clonotype was observed at least ten times. Found in a library prepared for alpha chains, this beta chain is an off-target read, and its abundance has little meaning. The rearrangement uses TRBV5-1 and TRBJ2-3, with 9 bases identical to TRBD2. Looked up from germline, CDR1 is SGHRS and CDR2 is YFSETQ. The CDR3 spans 15 residues. V shed 5 bases, J shed 1 base, and the junction held 5 bases outside the gene matches. CDR3 sequence: CASSYLAGGTDTQYF. The CDR3 region has the DNA TGCGCCAGCAGTTACTTAGCGGGGGGCACAGATACGCAGTATTTT.

By share, this clonotype counts as medium-sized. The library was built for alpha chains, so this beta chain is an off-target read and its size means little. The chain joins TRBV7-8 to TRBJ2-7, with D maybe TRBD2 (5 bases). CDR1 is SGHVS and CDR2 is FQNEAQ in the germline V gene. Between the trimmed V and J ends, which lost 0 bases and 5 bases, there was a span of 11 bases. CDR3 size: 14 residues. The CDR3, as DNA: TGTGCCAGCAGCTTAGCGGATAGGAGGAACGAGCAGTACTTC. Protein sequence: CASSLADRRNEQYF.

Regarding this clonotype: A much larger clonotype is one base distant, so this may be a read error. Here the CDR3 omits its conserved ending phenylalanine or tryptophan, so a read error is the likely source. Being off target in a library aimed at alpha chains, this beta chain has a size of little meaning. J is TRBJ2-5 and V is TRBV20-1; D is possibly TRBD2 (7 bases). CDR1 and CDR2 (germline): DFQATT, SNEGSKA (reference sequence). Trimming took 6 bases from V and 6 from J, leaving 20 bases between them. There are 14 residues in the CDR3. CDR3: CSASTGAGGQTQYS. Here the CDR3 DNA reads TGCAGTGCATCAACCGGGGCCGGGGGGCAGACCCAGTACTCC.